Listed below are T cell receptor beta chains from one sample, sequenced in a study of blood T cell repertoires in COVID-19. Profiling relied on immunoSEQ multiplex PCR, and the TCRdb table lists in-frame clones only, not all of them. The sample includes over 50,000 clones, about 90% of them seen just once. The sample taken for sequencing was peripheral blood. The receptor source for this set is a man between 60 and 70 years old with acute or convalescent COVID-19. Both conserved end residues are part of each CDR3. D genes are given only for firm matches.

D gene	J gene	V gene	CDR3 protein
TRBD2	TRBJ2-7	TRBV9	CASSVGTSGGTYEQYF
NA	TRBJ1-6	TRBV19	CASSIQGMDSPLHF
NA	TRBJ1-2	TRBV20-1	CSAHELLGYTF
NA	TRBJ1-5	TRBV27	CALMPSQPQHF
TRBD1	TRBJ1-5	TRBV18	CASSPGTDNQPQHF
NA	TRBJ2-3	TRBV9	CASSVWQGPDTQYF
TRBD2	TRBJ2-7	TRBV10-3	CAIRDGGYEQYF
NA	TRBJ1-1	TRBV29-1	CSVYKGLRTEAFF
TRBD1	TRBJ2-1	TRBV9	CASSAGQGARSSYNEQFF
NA	TRBJ1-1	TRBV30	CALDGRAEAFF
NA	TRBJ1-1	TRBV7-6	CASRQVTNTEAFF
NA	TRBJ1-5	TRBV4-3	CASSQDAGGGNQPQHF
TRBD1	TRBJ1-1	TRBV30	CAWRGGTGEVNTEAFF
NA	TRBJ1-1	TRBV19	CASLGGVLNTEAFF
TRBD1	TRBJ2-7	TRBV12-3/TRBV12-4	CASSPEGAEQYF
TRBD1	TRBJ2-7	TRBV27	CASSLTGTGSYEQYF
TRBD1	TRBJ2-3	TRBV5-1	CASSSAGGWSTDTQYF
TRBD1	TRBJ1-1	TRBV6-7	CASIITRTGPPVLNTEAFF
TRBD1	TRBJ1-1	TRBV18	CASSINRGQNTEAFF
TRBD1	TRBJ2-1	TRBV12-3/TRBV12-4	CASSPTGAQFF
NA	TRBJ2-7	TRBV15	CATSRDTSSYEQYF
TRBD1	TRBJ1-2	TRBV2	CASSVQGAVGLGGYTF
TRBD1	TRBJ1-5	TRBV6-2/TRBV6-3	CASSRDRAPQPQHF
NA	TRBJ1-3	TRBV7-2	CASSDRRGGNTIYF
TRBD1	TRBJ1-2	TRBV6-6	CASSHPRRQGYGYTF
TRBD1	TRBJ1-2	TRBV23-1	CAGPCGQVGGYTF
NA	TRBJ2-6	TRBV12-3/TRBV12-4	CASSHSGANVLTF